This TCR beta chain was profiled in a study of blood T cell repertoires in COVID-19. Whole-study context: Samples came from the United States, Italy and Spain, spanning acute and convalescent COVID-19. Sources were T cells, B-cell-depleted T cells, or PBMCs; the material itself was cDNA or gDNA.

The V and J ends lost 7 bases and 7 bases, in that order; junction bases with no gene match: 6. CDR3 length equals 13 residues. Original handling: Nucleated cell counts were estimated from reference gene primer amplification. The data were produced by immunoSEQ multiplex PCR, yet TCRdb's version contains in-frame clones alone and is incomplete. D and trimming were read from the DNA, whereas the V and J calls and clone size are those reported in that table. The data contain 150,000 or so clones, approximately 80% of them singletons. This clone was recorded a few times. This chain links TRBV12-3 or TRBV12-4 with TRBJ1-5; 8 bases are shared with TRBD1. Sequences were obtained from peripheral blood. The sequence was obtained from a man aged 60-69 years with active or convalescent COVID-19. CDR3 amino acids: CASIRGRGQPQHF. The DNA of the CDR3 is TGTGCCAGCATCAGGGGGCGGGGGCAGCCCCAGCATTTT.